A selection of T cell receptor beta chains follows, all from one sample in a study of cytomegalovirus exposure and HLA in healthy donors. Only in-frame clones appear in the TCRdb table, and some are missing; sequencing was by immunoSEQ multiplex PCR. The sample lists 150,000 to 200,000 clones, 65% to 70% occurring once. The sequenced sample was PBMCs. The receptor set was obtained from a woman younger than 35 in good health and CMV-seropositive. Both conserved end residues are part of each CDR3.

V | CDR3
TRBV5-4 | CASSFGGTETNYGYTF
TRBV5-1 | CASWGGTGLTEAFF
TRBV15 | CATSSLRYNEQFF
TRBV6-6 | CASSYPIGTGTGELFF
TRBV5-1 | CASSGSGAQSSYEQYF
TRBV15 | CATSRNPGTAQETQYF
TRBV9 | CASSAQTGSYGYTF
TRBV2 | CASIPRGTAAYEQYF
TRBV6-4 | CASSKGVFGYGYTF
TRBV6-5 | CASSYSGTLTGELFF
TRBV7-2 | CASSRWGLSTDTQYF
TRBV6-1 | CASSDFPHRDAYEQYF
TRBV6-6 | CASSNPSGGSYNEQFF
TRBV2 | CATKDRGLFIEPYEQYF
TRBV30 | CAWSLTGGADTQYF
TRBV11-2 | CASSLGIGWTRSLYEQYF
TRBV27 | CASSLLGQSYEKLFF
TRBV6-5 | CASSYKGKETQYF
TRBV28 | CASSWATASSYNEQFF
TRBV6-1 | CASSELAAAVSNQPQHF
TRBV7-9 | CASSLEVQGNEAFF
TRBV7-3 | CASSHFWSHPNEQFF
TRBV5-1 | CASSFTFGQGSYNEQFF
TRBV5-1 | CASSWGQGGIRDTEAFF
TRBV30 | CAWKQGSEAFF
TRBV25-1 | CASSDPRGAFPNEKLFF
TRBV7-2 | CASSSPGGTQYF
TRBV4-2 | CASSQAGGEYGYTF
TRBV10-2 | CASVRGRDEQFF
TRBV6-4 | CASKKEGDLNTEAFF
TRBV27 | CASSGDLVGTQYF
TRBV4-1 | CASSQEAGGPYEQYF
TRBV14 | CASSLNRYRGTDTQYF
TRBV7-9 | CASSLKGNQPQHF
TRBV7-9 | CASSINRGGNTIYF
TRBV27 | CASSPTSGISTDTQYF
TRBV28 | CASSSRSLTYEQYF
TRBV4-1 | CASSQAGLAGGGPYEQYF
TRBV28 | CASSLSAGVYEQYF
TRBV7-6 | CASSFAGQGGTEAFF
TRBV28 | CASSSGQGGYEQYF
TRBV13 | CASSLLRIRGTEAFF
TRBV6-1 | CASNRGSSAEQYF
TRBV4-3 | CASSQERGTYEQYF
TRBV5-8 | CASSFPGQGEQYF
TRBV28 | CASSLSLADEAYYEQYF
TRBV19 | CASSRVSNGGETQYF
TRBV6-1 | CASSEYGTSSADTQYF
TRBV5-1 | CASSLARGNSGNTIYF